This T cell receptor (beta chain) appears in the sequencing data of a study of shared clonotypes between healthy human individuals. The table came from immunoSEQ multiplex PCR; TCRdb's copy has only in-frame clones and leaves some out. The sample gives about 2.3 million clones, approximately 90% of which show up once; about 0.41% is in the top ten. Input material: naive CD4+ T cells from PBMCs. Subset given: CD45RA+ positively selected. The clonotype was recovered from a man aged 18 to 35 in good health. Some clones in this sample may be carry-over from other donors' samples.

The DNA for the CDR3 is TGTGCCAGCAGCCACCCGTCAGGGGGCTCTGGAAACACCATATATTTT. It translates to CASSHPSGGSGNTIYF. The chain employs TRBV6-6 and TRBJ1-3; 7 positions match TRBD1. With V trimmed by 6 bases and J by 0 bases, 8 bases remained unmatched. CDR1 MNHNY and CDR2 SVGAGI come from the germline V gene (reference sequence). This CDR3 spans 16 amino acids.